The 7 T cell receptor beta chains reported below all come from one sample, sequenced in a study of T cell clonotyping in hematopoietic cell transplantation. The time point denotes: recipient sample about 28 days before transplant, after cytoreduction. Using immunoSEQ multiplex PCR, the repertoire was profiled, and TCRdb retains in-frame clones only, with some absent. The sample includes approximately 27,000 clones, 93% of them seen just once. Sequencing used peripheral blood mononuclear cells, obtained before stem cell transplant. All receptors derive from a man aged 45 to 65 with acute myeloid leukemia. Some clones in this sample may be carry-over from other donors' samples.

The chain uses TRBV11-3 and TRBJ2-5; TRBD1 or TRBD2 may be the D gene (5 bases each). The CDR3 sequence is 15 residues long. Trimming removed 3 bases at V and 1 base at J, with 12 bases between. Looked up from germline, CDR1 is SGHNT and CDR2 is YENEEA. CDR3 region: CASSFSGTAQETQYF. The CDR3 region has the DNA TGTGCCAGCAGCTTCTCCGGGACGGCCCAAGAGACCCAGTACTTC.

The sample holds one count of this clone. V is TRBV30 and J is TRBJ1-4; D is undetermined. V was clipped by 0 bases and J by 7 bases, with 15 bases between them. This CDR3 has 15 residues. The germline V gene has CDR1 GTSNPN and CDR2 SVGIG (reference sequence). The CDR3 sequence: CAWSVPEGNLEKLFF. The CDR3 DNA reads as TGTGCCTGGAGTGTACCCGAGGGCAATCTTGAAAAACTGTTTTTT.

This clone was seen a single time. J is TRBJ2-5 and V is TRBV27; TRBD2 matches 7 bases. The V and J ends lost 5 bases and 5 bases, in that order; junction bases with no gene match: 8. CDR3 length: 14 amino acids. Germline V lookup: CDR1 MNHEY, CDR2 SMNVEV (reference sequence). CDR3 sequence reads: CASSVKRDGETQYF. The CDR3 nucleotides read TGTGCCAGCAGTGTGAAGCGGGATGGGGAGACCCAGTACTTC.

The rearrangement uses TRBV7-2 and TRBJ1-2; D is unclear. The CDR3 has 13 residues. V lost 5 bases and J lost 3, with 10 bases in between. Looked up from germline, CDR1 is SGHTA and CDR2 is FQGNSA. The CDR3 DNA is TGTGCCAGCAGCCCTGATCGGGACTATGGCTACACCTTC. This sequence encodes CASSPDRDYGYTF.

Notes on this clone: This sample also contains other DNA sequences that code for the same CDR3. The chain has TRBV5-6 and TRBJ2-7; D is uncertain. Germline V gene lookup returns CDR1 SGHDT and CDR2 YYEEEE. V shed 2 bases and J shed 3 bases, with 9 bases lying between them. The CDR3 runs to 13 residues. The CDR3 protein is CASSFGRLYEQYF. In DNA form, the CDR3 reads TGTGCCAGCAGCTTCGGGCGTCTCTACGAGCAGTACTTC. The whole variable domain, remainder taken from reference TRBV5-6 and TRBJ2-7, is DAGVTQSPTHLIKTRGQQVTLRCSPKSGHDTVSWYQQALGQGPQFIFQYYEEEERQRGNFPDRFSGHQFPNYSSELNVNALLLGDSALYLCASSFGRLYEQYFGPGTRLTVT.

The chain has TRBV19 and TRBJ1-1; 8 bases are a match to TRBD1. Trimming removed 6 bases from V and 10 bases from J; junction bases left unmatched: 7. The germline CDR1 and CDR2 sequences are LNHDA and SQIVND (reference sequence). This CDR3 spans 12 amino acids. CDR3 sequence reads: CASRGQGERAFF. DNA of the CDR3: TGTGCCAGTAGAGGACAGGGAGAGAGAGCTTTCTTT.

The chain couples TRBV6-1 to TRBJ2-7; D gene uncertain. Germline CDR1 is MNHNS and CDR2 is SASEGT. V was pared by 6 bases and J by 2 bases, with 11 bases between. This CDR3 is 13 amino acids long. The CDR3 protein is CASRAVIAYEQYF. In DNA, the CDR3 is TGTGCCAGCAGGGCAGTGATAGCCTACGAGCAGTACTTC.